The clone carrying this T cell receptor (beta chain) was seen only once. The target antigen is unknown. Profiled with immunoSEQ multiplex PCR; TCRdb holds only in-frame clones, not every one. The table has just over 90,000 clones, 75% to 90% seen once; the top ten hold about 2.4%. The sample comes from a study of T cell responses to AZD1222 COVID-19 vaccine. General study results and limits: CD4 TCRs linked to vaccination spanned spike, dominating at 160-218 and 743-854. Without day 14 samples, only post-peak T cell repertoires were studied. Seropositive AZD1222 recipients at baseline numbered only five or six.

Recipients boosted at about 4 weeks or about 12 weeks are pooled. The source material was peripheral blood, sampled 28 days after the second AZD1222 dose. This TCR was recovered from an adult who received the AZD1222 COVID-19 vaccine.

CDR3 region: CASSSELRYEQYF. The CDR3 region has the DNA TGCGCCAGCAGCTCTGAACTGCGGTACGAGCAGTACTTC. This chain joins TRBV5-1 and TRBJ2-7, with D hard to call. The V gene's germline CDR1 is SGHRS and CDR2 YFSETQ. The CDR3 extends over 13 amino acids. The ends were cut back, 3 bases at V and 4 bases at J, with 11 bases in the middle. Full variable domain (remainder filled in from reference TRBV5-1 and TRBJ2-7): KAGVTQTPRYLIKTRGQQVTLSCSPISGHRSVSWYQQTPGQGLQFLFEYFSETQRNKGNFPGRFSGRQFSNSRSEMNVSTLELGDSALYLCASSSELRYEQYFGPGTRLTVT.